Listed below are T cell receptor beta chains from one sample, sequenced in a study of technical replicates of blood from several donors. Libraries were prepared by immunoSEQ multiplex PCR; TCRdb keeps only in-frame clonotypes and omits some of them. The repertoire holds more than 65,000 clones, with around 95% as singletons. The sequenced sample consisted of T cells isolated from PBMCs. The receptor set was obtained from a human donor in good health. Each CDR3 is given with its conserved first and last residue. Fields, in order: CDR3 DNA, CDR3 protein, clone size, D gene, J gene, V gene. A D gene is named only where the DNA matches it firmly. Clone size appears in some rows only: once, few, many, or a class for an expanded clone.

TGTGCCAGCAGTGGCCGACAGGGTCGGAACACTGAAGCTTTCTTT,CASSGRQGRNTEAFF,NA,TRBD1,TRBJ1-1,TRBV6-1
TGTGCCTGGAATAGCGGGAGGGCCCGGGAGCAGTTCTTC,CAWNSGRAREQFF,NA,TRBD2,TRBJ2-1,TRBV30
TGTGCCTGGAGTAAGAGGTGGCTGGGTGAAAAACTGTTTTTT,CAWSKRWLGEKLFF,NA,NA,TRBJ1-4,TRBV30
TGTGCCAGCAGCACTTACTGGAGCTCCTACAATGAGCAGTTCTTC,CASSTYWSSYNEQFF,NA,NA,TRBJ2-1,TRBV5-5
TGCGCCAGCAGCCCTCGGGCTGGGAGCACTGAAGCTTTCTTT,CASSPRAGSTEAFF,few,NA,TRBJ1-1,TRBV5-1
TGTGCCAGCAGCTACAGAGACAATGAGCAGTTCTTC,CASSYRDNEQFF,NA,NA,TRBJ2-1,TRBV11-3
TGTGCCAGCAGTTTCAGCAGTGTACTATTATCAGACCAGCCCCAGCATTTT,CASSFSSVLLSDQPQHF,NA,NA,TRBJ1-5,TRBV28
TGTGCCAGCAGCACCAGCCCCGTAGCAGAGAACACCGGGGAGCTGTTTTTT,CASSTSPVAENTGELFF,NA,NA,TRBJ2-2,TRBV9
TGTGCCAGCAGCTGGACTAGCGGAAACACCGGGGAGCTGTTTTTT,CASSWTSGNTGELFF,NA,TRBD2,TRBJ2-2,TRBV11-2
TGTGCCAGCAGTTTTGGGACAGATCAAGAGACCCAGTACTTC,CASSFGTDQETQYF,NA,TRBD1,TRBJ2-5,TRBV6-5
TGCGCCAGCGCCCCTGTACTTGAGCAGAGGACCTACGAGCAGTACTTC,CASAPVLEQRTYEQYF,few,NA,TRBJ2-7,TRBV5-1
TGTGCCAGCAGCTTGGTAGGAGACAACACTGAAGCTTTCTTT,CASSLVGDNTEAFF,few,NA,TRBJ1-1,TRBV5-6
TGTGCCAGCAGCTCAGACAGGGGGTTT,CASSSDRGF,NA,TRBD1,TRBJ1-1,TRBV7-9
TGTGCCATCAGTGAGACGGTGGGACAGGGGGCAATAAGGGAGCAGTACTTC,CAISETVGQGAIREQYF,NA,TRBD1,TRBJ2-7,TRBV10-3
TGTGCCAGCACAACAGTAGTCGTCGGACAGGCTGAAGCTTTCTTT,CASTTVVVGQAEAFF,NA,TRBD1,TRBJ1-1,TRBV9
TGTGCCAGCAGCTTAACCCCTTTCGCTATTCAAGAGACCCAGTACTTC,CASSLTPFAIQETQYF,NA,NA,TRBJ2-5,TRBV7-2
TGCGCCAGCAGGATTCCGCGGGAGGCGTCAAGCTCCTACAATGAGCAGTTCTTC,CASRIPREASSSYNEQFF,once,TRBD2,TRBJ2-1,TRBV5-1
TGTGCCAGCAGTGAATTAGACAGTCCCCAGCATTTT,CASSELDSPQHF,few,NA,TRBJ1-5,TRBV6-1
TGTGCCAGCAGACCCGGGACAGTCAATCAGCCCCAGCATTTT,CASRPGTVNQPQHF,NA,TRBD1,TRBJ1-5,TRBV28
TGTGCCAGCAGTGACTTCTCCGGGAGGGACACTGAAGCTTTCTTT,CASSDFSGRDTEAFF,NA,NA,TRBJ1-1,TRBV25-1
TGTGCCAGCAGTTTATGGAGGGATTCCTCCTACAATGAGCAGTTCTTC,CASSLWRDSSYNEQFF,NA,NA,TRBJ2-1,TRBV28
TGTGCCAGCAGGGCCGCTTATGGGGACTACGAGCAGTACTTC,CASRAAYGDYEQYF,NA,NA,TRBJ2-7,TRBV6-5
TGTGCCAGCAGCCGTAGTACTTACGAGCAGTACTTC,CASSRSTYEQYF,NA,NA,TRBJ2-7,TRBV14
TGTGCCAGTAGTGCGGGACTCCCCCGCACCGGGGAGCTGTTTTTT,CASSAGLPRTGELFF,NA,NA,TRBJ2-2,TRBV19
TGTGCCAGCAGACAGGAGGGGGGGAACTATGGCTACACCTTC,CASRQEGGNYGYTF,NA,NA,TRBJ1-2,TRBV25-1
TGTGCCAGCACCCCGACCCCCGGGGGGGCGCGCGGCTACACCTTC,CASTPTPGGARGYTF,NA,NA,TRBJ1-2,TRBV9
TGTGCCAGCAGTTTTTCCAGGGGAGGGGGCTACACCTTC,CASSFSRGGGYTF,NA,NA,TRBJ1-2,TRBV27
TGTGCCAGCAGTTTAGGTTCGCGTGAGCAGTTCTTC,CASSLGSREQFF,NA,NA,TRBJ2-1,TRBV28
TGTGCCAGCACCTCAGGGGGCGAGCAGTTCTTC,CASTSGGEQFF,NA,TRBD1,TRBJ2-1,TRBV6-1
TGTGCCAGCACCCGGGGGGGGGATTTGGTCGAGCAGTACTTC,CASTRGGDLVEQYF,NA,TRBD2,TRBJ2-7,TRBV28
TGCGCCAGAACCTTCCTTACGGACACTGAAGCTTTCTTT,CARTFLTDTEAFF,NA,NA,TRBJ1-1,TRBV10-1
TGCGCCAGCAGCTTGGCAGGGGGATACGCTGAAGCTTTCTTT,CASSLAGGYAEAFF,NA,TRBD1,TRBJ1-1,TRBV5-1
TGCAGCGTCCGACAGGGTATCGGACTCTACGAGCAGTACTTC,CSVRQGIGLYEQYF,NA,TRBD1,TRBJ2-7,TRBV29-1
TGTGCCAGCAGATCTCGGACAGGCTATGGCTACACCTTC,CASRSRTGYGYTF,NA,TRBD1,TRBJ1-2,TRBV6-1
TGTGCCACCCGACAGGGCCCCACAGATACGCAGTATTTT,CATRQGPTDTQYF,NA,TRBD1,TRBJ2-3,TRBV2
TGTGCCAGCAGCGGTTGGACGGACTTCTACGAGCAGTACTTC,CASSGWTDFYEQYF,NA,NA,TRBJ2-7,TRBV11-3
TGCGCCAGCAGCTTGATGCGGGCTCAGAATACGCAGTATTTT,CASSLMRAQNTQYF,NA,NA,TRBJ2-3,TRBV5-1